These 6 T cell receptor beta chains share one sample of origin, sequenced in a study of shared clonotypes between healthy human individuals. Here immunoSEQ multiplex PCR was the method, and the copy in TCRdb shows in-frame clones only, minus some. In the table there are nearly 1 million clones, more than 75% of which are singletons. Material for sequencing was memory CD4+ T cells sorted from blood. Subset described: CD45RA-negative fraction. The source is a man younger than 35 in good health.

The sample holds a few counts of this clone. CDR3: CASSDFGQPQHF. CDR3 DNA sequence: TGTGCCAGCAGTGACTTCGGACAGCCCCAGCATTTT. This sequence joins TRBV6-6 and TRBJ1-5; no clear D. Trimming left V 5 bases short and J 7 bases short, with 9 bases between. The CDR3 has 12 residues. Germline V CDR1 and CDR2: MNHNY, SVGAGI (reference sequence).

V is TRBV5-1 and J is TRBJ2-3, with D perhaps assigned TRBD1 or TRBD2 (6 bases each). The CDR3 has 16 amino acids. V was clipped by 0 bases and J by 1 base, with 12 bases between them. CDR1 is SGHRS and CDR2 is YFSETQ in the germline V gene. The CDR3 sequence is CASSLEQGRRTDTQYF. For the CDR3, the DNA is TGCGCCAGCAGCTTGGAGCAGGGGAGGCGCACAGATACGCAGTATTTT.

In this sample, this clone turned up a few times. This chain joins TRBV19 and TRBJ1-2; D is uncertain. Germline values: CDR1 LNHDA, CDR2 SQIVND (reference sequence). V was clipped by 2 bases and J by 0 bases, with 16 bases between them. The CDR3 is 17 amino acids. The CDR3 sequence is CASSIWPRSLANYGYTF. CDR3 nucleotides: TGTGCCAGTAGTATATGGCCGAGGAGCTTAGCTAACTATGGCTACACCTTC.

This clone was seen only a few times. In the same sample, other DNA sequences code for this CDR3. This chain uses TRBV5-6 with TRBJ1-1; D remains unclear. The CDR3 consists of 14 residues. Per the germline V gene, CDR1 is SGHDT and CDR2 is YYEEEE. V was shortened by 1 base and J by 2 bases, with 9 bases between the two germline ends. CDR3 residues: CASSLFRSNTEAFF. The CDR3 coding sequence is TGTGCCAGCAGCTTGTTCAGATCCAACACTGAAGCTTTCTTT.

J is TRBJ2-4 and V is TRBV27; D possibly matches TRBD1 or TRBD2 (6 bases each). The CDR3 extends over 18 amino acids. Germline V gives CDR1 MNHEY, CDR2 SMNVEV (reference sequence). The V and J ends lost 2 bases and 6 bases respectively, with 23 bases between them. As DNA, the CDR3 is TGTGCCAGCAGTTTACGGGGGCCGGACGTCCCCTGGGGAAACATTCAGTACTTC. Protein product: CASSLRGPDVPWGNIQYF.

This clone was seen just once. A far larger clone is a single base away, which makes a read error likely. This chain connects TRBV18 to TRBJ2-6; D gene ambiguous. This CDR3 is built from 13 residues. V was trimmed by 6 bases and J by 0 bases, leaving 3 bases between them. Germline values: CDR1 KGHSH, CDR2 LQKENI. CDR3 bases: TGTGCCAGCTCCTACTCTGGGGCCAACGTCCTGACTTTC. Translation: CASSYSGANVLTF.